This T cell receptor beta chain was found in a study of blood T cell repertoires in COVID-19. Study-level background: Sample material is recorded as cDNA or gDNA derived from T cells, B-cell-depleted T cells, or PBMCs.

Seattle patients were enrolled while actively infected and followed longitudinally. Per the original methods: The authors estimated nucleated cell counts from reference gene primer amplification. Assay: immunoSEQ multiplex PCR; the TCRdb copy retains only in-frame clones and omits some. D and trimming come from the DNA, and the V and J calls and clone size come from that table. Of 230,000 or so clones in the sample, around 87% are singletons; the top ten hold under 2.5%. Specimen: peripheral blood. This clonotype was sampled from a woman aged 55 to 70 with COVID-19, enrolled during active disease.

The CDR3 DNA sequence: TGCGCCAGCAGCCAGCGGACGGGGAAGGACACTGAAGCTTTCTTT. Amino acids: CASSQRTGKDTEAFF. This chain uses TRBV4-1 with TRBJ1-1; D ambiguous. The germline V gene encodes CDR1 MGHRA and CDR2 YSYEKL. V was pared by 3 bases and J by 3 bases, with 14 bases between. There are 15 residues in the CDR3.